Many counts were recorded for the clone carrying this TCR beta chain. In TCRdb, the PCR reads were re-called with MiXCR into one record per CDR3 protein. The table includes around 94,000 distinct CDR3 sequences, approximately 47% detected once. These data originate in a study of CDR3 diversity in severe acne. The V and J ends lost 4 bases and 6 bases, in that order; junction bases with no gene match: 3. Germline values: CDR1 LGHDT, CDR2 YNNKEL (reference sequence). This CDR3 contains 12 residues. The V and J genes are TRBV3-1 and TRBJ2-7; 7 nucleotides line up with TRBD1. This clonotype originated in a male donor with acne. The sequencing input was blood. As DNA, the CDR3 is TGTGCCAGCAGCCTCCCAGGGGGCGAGCAGTACTTC. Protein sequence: CASSLPGGEQYF.